Listed below are T cell receptor beta chains from one sample, sequenced in a study of technical replicates of blood from a few donors. Profiling relied on immunoSEQ multiplex PCR, and the TCRdb table lists in-frame clones only, not all of them. The sample includes more than 90,000 clones, nearly 96% of them seen just once. The specimen sequenced was T cells isolated from PBMCs. The receptors derive from a human donor in good health. The CDR3 runs from the conserved cysteine through the conserved F or W. A D gene is named only where the DNA matches it firmly. Only some rows state a clone size, as once, few, many or a class for expanded clones.

V	size	J	D	DNA	CDR3
TRBV5-6	NA	TRBJ2-2	NA	TGTGCCAGCAGCCCGGGGGCGGGGGCCGGGGAGCTGTTTTTT	CASSPGAGAGELFF
TRBV6-5	NA	TRBJ1-1	NA	TGTGCCAGCAGCAGCGTGAACACTGAAGCTTTCTTT	CASSSVNTEAFF
TRBV10-1	NA	TRBJ2-7	TRBD2	TGCGCCAGCAGCCCCCCGGGACTAGCGGAGGGAGAGCAGTACTTC	CASSPPGLAEGEQYF
TRBV6-5	NA	TRBJ2-7	NA	TGTGCCAGCAGCCCGGGGTTCTCCTACGAGCAGTACTTC	CASSPGFSYEQYF
TRBV7-8	NA	TRBJ1-4	NA	TGTGCCAGCAGCTTAGTGATTCGACAGGTTGCAACTAATGAAAAACTGTTTTTT	CASSLVIRQVATNEKLFF
TRBV11-2	NA	TRBJ1-1	TRBD1	TGTGCCAGCAGCAGGGACAGGAACACTGAAGCTTTCTTT	CASSRDRNTEAFF
TRBV6-1	NA	TRBJ2-1	TRBD2	TGTGCCAGCAGTGAAGGTGGGGGGGATGAGCAGTTCTTC	CASSEGGGDEQFF
TRBV5-1	NA	TRBJ2-7	TRBD1	TGCGCCAGCAGCTTTGAAGGGGGCTTGGGCTACGAGCAGTACTTC	CASSFEGGLGYEQYF
TRBV2	NA	TRBJ1-2	TRBD1	TGTGCCAACCTCGGACAGGGGGCGCGCGGCTACACCTTC	CANLGQGARGYTF
TRBV5-1	NA	TRBJ2-5	NA	TGCGCCAGCAGCTTAGCAGGGCATGGGGAGACCCAGTACTTC	CASSLAGHGETQYF
TRBV7-9	NA	TRBJ2-1	TRBD2	TGTGCCAGCAGCGGAACTAGCGAGAGCCCCAATGAGCAGTTCTTC	CASSGTSESPNEQFF
TRBV4-1	NA	TRBJ1-6	NA	TGCGCCAGCAGCCAAGTCCAAGGGGAGGCCCTCCACTTT	CASSQVQGEALHF
TRBV21-1	once	TRBJ2-7	NA	TGTGCCAGCAACAATGGGACAGGGATCGAGCAGTACTTC	CASNNGTGIEQYF
TRBV10-1	NA	TRBJ1-6	NA	TGCGCCAGCAGGTCAGGTTCCGATTCACCCCTCCACTTT	CASRSGSDSPLHF
TRBV5-1	NA	TRBJ2-3	NA	TGCGCCAGCAGCTACGGCAGGGGAGATACGCAGTATTTT	CASSYGRGDTQYF
TRBV5-1	NA	TRBJ1-1	TRBD1	TGCGCCAGCAGCTTGACGGGGACAGGGACGATGGGGACTGAAGCTTTCTTT	CASSLTGTGTMGTEAFF
TRBV10-2	NA	TRBJ2-1	TRBD2	TGCGCCAGCAGTCTAGCGGGAGGGGCCCTTGAGCAGTTCTTC	CASSLAGGALEQFF
TRBV7-3	NA	TRBJ2-1	TRBD2	TGTGCCAGCAGCTCCGGGACTATAAGTGAGCAGTTCTTC	CASSSGTISEQFF
TRBV5-1	NA	TRBJ2-3	NA	TGCGCCAGCAGCTTGGGGCGGGGCACAGATACGCAGTATTTT	CASSLGRGTDTQYF
TRBV10-1	NA	TRBJ1-2	TRBD1	TGCGCCAGCAGTTACGGGACAGGGGATGGCTACACCTTC	CASSYGTGDGYTF
TRBV11-2	once	TRBJ2-1	TRBD2	TGTGCCAGCAGCCCAAGACTAGCGGGGGTTTACAATGAGCAGTTCTTC	CASSPRLAGVYNEQFF
TRBV7-3	NA	TRBJ2-2	NA	TGTGCCAGCAGCCGATCTGGGGACTTTTACACCGGGGAGCTGTTTTTT	CASSRSGDFYTGELFF
TRBV25-1	NA	TRBJ1-1	NA	TGTGCCAGCAGTGGTGCGGAATACACTGAAGCTTTCTTT	CASSGAEYTEAFF
TRBV2	NA	TRBJ2-2	NA	TGTGCCAGCGCGCTTAGCGGCACCGGGGAGCTGTTTTTT	CASALSGTGELFF
TRBV11-3	NA	TRBJ2-3	TRBD1	TGTGCCAGCAGCTTCGGGGACAGGGGGCGTCCGACAGATACGCAGTATTTT	CASSFGDRGRPTDTQYF
TRBV29-1	once	TRBJ2-3	TRBD2	TGCAGCGATAAAATAGCGGGAGGCACAGATACGCAGTATTTT	CSDKIAGGTDTQYF
TRBV7-3	NA	TRBJ2-3	TRBD2	TGTGCCAGCAGCTTATATACTAGCGGGGTAGATACGCAGTATTTT	CASSLYTSGVDTQYF
TRBV28	NA	TRBJ2-1	NA	TGTGCCAGCAGTCATGGACTATCTAATGAGCAGTTCTTC	CASSHGLSNEQFF
TRBV12-5	NA	TRBJ2-1	TRBD1	TGTGCTAGTGGATCCGGGACAGACTACAATGAGCAGTTCTTC	CASGSGTDYNEQFF
TRBV6-1	NA	TRBJ2-7	NA	TGTGCCAGCAAGCCAAGCCCCCCACAGGGGCAGTACTTC	CASKPSPPQGQYF
TRBV19	NA	TRBJ1-6	NA	TGTGCCAGTAGTACAGGACAGTATTCACCCCTCCACTTT	CASSTGQYSPLHF
TRBV6-5	NA	TRBJ1-6	NA	TGTGCCAGCAGTTACGGCAGGGGACTAAATTCACCCCTCCACTTT	CASSYGRGLNSPLHF
TRBV28	NA	TRBJ2-5	NA	TGTGCCAGCAGTTTCGGAGTTCAGGAGACCCAGTACTTC	CASSFGVQETQYF
TRBV19	few	TRBJ1-1	NA	TGTGCCAGTAGCACCGGGAACACTGAAGCTTTCTTT	CASSTGNTEAFF
TRBV9	NA	TRBJ2-2	NA	TGTGCCAGCAGCCACCGGGGGTCTAGGAACACCGGGGAGCTGTTTTTT	CASSHRGSRNTGELFF
TRBV5-1	NA	TRBJ1-6	TRBD1	TGCGCCAGCAGCTTGGATGGGACAGGCAATTCACCCCTCCACTTT	CASSLDGTGNSPLHF
TRBV5-1	few	TRBJ1-1	NA	TGCGCCAGCAGCGAACCAACAGGTGAAGCTTTCTTT	CASSEPTGEAFF
TRBV7-8	NA	TRBJ2-7	NA	TGTGCCAGCAGCTTAGGCAGGCACGAGCAGTACTTC	CASSLGRHEQYF
TRBV27	NA	TRBJ1-2	TRBD1	TGTGCCAGCAGTTGGACAGGGGCGGACGGCTACACCTTC	CASSWTGADGYTF
TRBV1	NA	TRBJ2-3	NA	TGCACCAGCAGCTCACCCAGCCCCATACTAGCGGCACCCCCATGGGGAAGCACAGATACGCAGTATTTT	CTSSSPSPILAAPPWGSTDTQYF
TRBV4-1	NA	TRBJ2-7	NA	TGCGCCAGCAGCCAAGTTGTGGACAGCTCCTACGAGCAGTACTTC	CASSQVVDSSYEQYF
TRBV7-2	NA	TRBJ2-7	NA	TGTGCCAGCAGCTTAGGGTTGGTACAGGCGCTCTACGAGCAGTACTTC	CASSLGLVQALYEQYF
TRBV7-9	NA	TRBJ1-4	TRBD1	TGTGCCAGCAGCTTAGCACGAGGGGGCTTGTATGAAAAACTGTTTTTT	CASSLARGGLYEKLFF
TRBV2	NA	TRBJ1-5	TRBD1	TGTGCCAGCAGTGATGGTTGGACAGGGAGCAATCAGCCCCAGCATTTT	CASSDGWTGSNQPQHF
TRBV19	once	TRBJ2-7	TRBD1	TGTGCCAGTAGTCGGACAGGGGGCTACTACGAGCAGTACTTC	CASSRTGGYYEQYF
TRBV5-4	once	TRBJ2-1	NA	TGTGCCAGCAGCTTGGCGGTGCGGGCTTCTAACAATGAGCAGTTCTTC	CASSLAVRASNNEQFF
TRBV9	NA	TRBJ2-1	NA	TGTGCCAGCAGCGTAGGGGCTAGCAACAATGAGCAGTTCTTC	CASSVGASNNEQFF
TRBV29-1	NA	TRBJ2-2	TRBD1	TGCAGCGTAGACAGGGGGCTTAACGGGGAGCTGTTTTTT	CSVDRGLNGELFF
TRBV5-4	NA	TRBJ1-2	NA	TGTGCCAGCAGCTTGGAAGGGGGGGGCTATGGCTACACCTTC	CASSLEGGGYGYTF